These 24 T cell receptor beta chains came from one sample sequenced in a study of blood T cell repertoires in COVID-19. TCRdb's copy holds only in-frame clones and misses some; the assay was immunoSEQ multiplex PCR. The data show about 100,000 clones, just under 80% seen once. Sequenced input: peripheral blood. Source of these receptors: a woman in her 70s with acute or convalescent COVID-19.

The chain couples TRBV12-3 or TRBV12-4 to TRBJ1-2; no clear D. The CDR3 covers 11 residues. V gave up 8 bases and J gave up 3 bases, with 7 bases separating them. The DNA for the CDR3 is TGTGCCAGCGGTACTTACTATGGCTACACCTTC. This gives the protein CASGTYYGYTF.

This chain joins TRBV20-1 and TRBJ2-7; tentative D call: TRBD2 (5 bases). There are 11 residues in the CDR3. CDR1 is DFQATT and CDR2 is SNEGSKA in the germline V gene (reference sequence). V was clipped by 7 bases and J by 5 bases, with 12 bases between them. The CDR3 loop reads CSGGSWDEQYV. As DNA, the CDR3 is TGCAGTGGCGGGTCCTGGGACGAGCAGTACGTC.

The chain links TRBV3-1 (or the pseudogene TRBV3-2) to TRBJ1-2; D remains unclear. V shed 0 bases and J shed 8 bases, with 7 bases lying between them. Per germline, CDR1 LGHDT and CDR2 YNNKEL (reference sequence). The CDR3 is made up of 12 amino acids. In DNA form, the CDR3 reads TGTGCCAGCAGCCAAGATATCCGGGGCTACACCTTC. It is translated as CASSQDIRGYTF.

This sequence joins TRBV6-5 and TRBJ1-6, with D unclear. The CDR3 is 14 amino acids. Germline V CDR1 and CDR2: MNHEY, SVGAGI. Trimming pared 3 bases from V and 7 bases from J, leaving 10 bases between. The CDR3 nucleotides are TGTGCCAGCAGTTATGTCGAGTTAAATTCACCCCTCCACTTT. This codes for CASSYVELNSPLHF.

This clone was picked up one time. This chain uses TRBV5-1 with TRBJ1-2, with D tentatively TRBD1 (6 bases). Germline assignment: CDR1 SGHRS and CDR2 YFSETQ. V was pared by 3 bases and J by 2 bases, with 17 bases between. This CDR3 has 16 residues. This chain's CDR3 is CASSSDRWTDNYGYTF. In nucleotides, the CDR3 is TGCGCCAGCAGCTCGGACCGTTGGACAGACAACTATGGCTACACCTTC.

This rearrangement joins TRBV12-3 or TRBV12-4 to TRBJ1-6; possible D gene TRBD1, 5 bases. This CDR3 has 13 amino acids. V was trimmed by 6 bases and J by 7 bases, leaving 10 bases between them. CDR3 nucleotides: TGTGCCAGCAGGGCAGGGCCGAATTCACCCCTCCACTTT. Protein product: CASRAGPNSPLHF.

The chain carries TRBV7-2 and TRBJ2-5; D is perhaps TRBD1 (5 bases). The V and J ends lost 2 bases and 3 bases respectively, with 7 bases between them. This CDR3 comprises 13 residues. Looked up from germline, CDR1 is SGHTA and CDR2 is FQGNSA. The DNA for the CDR3 is TGTGCCAGCAGCTTATCGGACAAAGAGACCCAGTACTTC. Its translation is CASSLSDKETQYF.

The chain combines TRBV20-1 with TRBJ1-3; tentative D call: TRBD1 (6 bases). V gave up 3 bases and J gave up 4 bases, with 13 bases separating them. The CDR3 is 14 residues long. Germline V gives CDR1 DFQATT, CDR2 SNEGSKA (reference sequence). The CDR3 region has the DNA TGCAGTGCTAGTAGGGGGGGAGGAGGAAACACCATATATTTT. This sequence encodes CSASRGGGGNTIYF.

This chain links TRBV3-1 (or the pseudogene TRBV3-2) with TRBJ2-3; tentative D call: TRBD2 (6 bases). Germline assignment: CDR1 LGHDT and CDR2 YNNKEL (reference sequence). CDR3 length equals 15 residues. V lost 1 base and J lost 4, with 12 bases in between. The CDR3 DNA follows: TGTGCCAGCAGCCAAGCTGGAGGGGAGGCAGATACGCAGTATTTT. Translating it yields CASSQAGGEADTQYF.

This sequence joins TRBV18 and TRBJ1-5; possibly TRBD1 for D (5 bases). The CDR3 consists of 13 residues. V was trimmed by 3 bases and J by 6 bases, leaving 9 bases between them. In germline, CDR1 is KGHSH, CDR2 LQKENI. CDR3 loop: CASSPSDSQPQHF. The CDR3 nucleotides are TGTGCCAGCTCACCGAGTGACAGTCAGCCCCAGCATTTT.

A few counts support this clone. The genes are TRBV19 and TRBJ1-1; weak D call: TRBD1 (6 bases). This CDR3 has 14 residues. The V gene's germline CDR1 is LNHDA and CDR2 SQIVND (reference sequence). V lost 6 bases to trimming and J lost 4 bases, with 15 bases between them. The chain's CDR3 is CASSSTGLGTEAFF. The CDR3 bases are TGTGCCAGTAGCTCTACAGGGCTCGGCACTGAAGCTTTCTTT.

This clone was seen a few times. The chain employs TRBV5-6 and TRBJ2-3; 7 nucleotides align to TRBD1. Germline loops: CDR1 SGHDT, CDR2 YYEEEE. The CDR3 is 14 amino acids. With 2 bases clipped from V and 5 bases from J, the junction kept 5 bases outside the gene matches. The CDR3 DNA reads as TGTGCCAGCAGCTTCCTGACAGGGCAAGATACGCAGTATTTT. Encoded protein: CASSFLTGQDTQYF.

This clone showed up just a few times. The chain couples TRBV6-1 to TRBJ2-3; unclear D gene. The germline gives CDR1 MNHNS, CDR2 SASEGT. The CDR3 is 14 amino acids. V gave up 1 base and J gave up 6 bases, with 11 bases separating them. The CDR3 here is CASSEVIPRDTQYF. The CDR3 nucleotides are TGTGCCAGCAGTGAAGTAATCCCGCGGGATACGCAGTATTTT.

The chain couples TRBV29-1 to TRBJ1-3, with TRBD1 identical over 7 bases. V lost 5 bases, J lost 0 bases, and 4 bases stayed unmatched. The CDR3 length is 14 residues. Germline V CDR1 and CDR2: SQVTM, ANQGSEA. The CDR3 sequence is CSVKTGRSGNTIYF. The CDR3 region has the DNA TGCAGCGTTAAGACAGGGCGCTCTGGAAACACCATATATTTT. Drawing the rest from reference TRBV29-1 and TRBJ1-3, the complete variable domain is SAVISQKPSRDICQRGTSLTIQCQVDSQVTMMFWYRQQPGQSLTLIATANQGSEATYESGFVIDKFPISRPNLTFSTLTVSNMSPEDSSIYLCSVKTGRSGNTIYFGEGSWLTVV.

This chain links TRBV9 with TRBJ2-1, with a possible D match to TRBD2 (6 bases). The CDR3 consists of 15 residues. Trimming removed 4 bases from V and 6 bases from J, with 17 bases in between. Germline values: CDR1 SGDLS, CDR2 YYNGEE. The CDR3 bases are TGTGCCAGCAGCTTACTAGCTGCCTCCCTCAATGAGCAGTTCTTC. Translating it yields CASSLLAASLNEQFF.

The rearrangement links TRBV18 to TRBJ2-1, with D perhaps matching TRBD2 (5 bases). V was shortened by 2 bases and J by 2 bases, with 13 bases between the two germline ends. CDR1 is KGHSH, CDR2 LQKENI, per germline. There are 16 residues in the CDR3. The CDR3 reads CASSPESGGTYNEQFF. The CDR3 nucleotides are TGTGCCAGCTCACCAGAGAGCGGCGGAACCTACAATGAGCAGTTCTTC.

The chain carries TRBV7-8 and TRBJ1-5; the match to TRBD1 covers 7 bases. The CDR3 length is 14 residues. Trimming at V came to 5 bases and at J to 4 bases, leaving 5 bases not matched to a gene. CDR1 and CDR2 from the germline V gene are SGHVS and FQNEAQ. The CDR3 nucleotides read TGTGCCAGCAGCCAGGGGACAGTTAATCAGCCCCAGCATTTT. Amino acids: CASSQGTVNQPQHF.

This clone was found once. This chain joins TRBV11-2 and TRBJ2-5; 8 bases map to TRBD1. The CDR3 has 15 residues. The germline CDR1 and CDR2 sequences are SGHAT and FQNNGV. Trimming at V came to 0 bases and at J to 4 bases, leaving 4 bases not matched to a gene. The CDR3 loop is CASSLETTGGETQYF. DNA of the CDR3: TGTGCCAGCAGCTTAGAAACTACAGGGGGAGAGACCCAGTACTTC. The full variable domain, completed using reference TRBV11-2 and TRBJ2-5, is EAGVAQSPRYKIIEKRQSVAFWCNPISGHATLYWYQQILGQGPKLLIQFQNNGVVDDSQLPKDRFSAERLKGVDSTLKIQPAKLEDSAVYLCASSLETTGGETQYFGPGTRLLVL.

The gene calls are TRBV29-1 and TRBJ1-2, with 10 bases matching TRBD1. This CDR3 contains 13 residues. V lost 6 bases, J lost 5 bases, and 6 bases stayed unmatched. CDR1 and CDR2 from the germline V gene are SQVTM and ANQGSEA. The CDR3 reads CSVRQGAEYGYTF. CDR3 nucleotide sequence: TGCAGCGTAAGACAGGGGGCAGAATATGGCTACACCTTC. Full variable domain (missing parts from reference TRBV29-1 and TRBJ1-2): SAVISQKPSRDICQRGTSLTIQCQVDSQVTMMFWYRQQPGQSLTLIATANQGSEATYESGFVIDKFPISRPNLTFSTLTVSNMSPEDSSIYLCSVRQGAEYGYTFGSGTRLTVV.

The rearrangement joins TRBV3-1 (or the pseudogene TRBV3-2) to TRBJ2-7; D is possibly TRBD2 (5 bases). The CDR3 has 14 residues. CDR1 is LGHDT, CDR2 YNNKEL, per germline (reference sequence). Trimming left V 2 bases short and J 6 bases short, with 14 bases between. CDR3 nucleotides: TGTGCCAGCAGCCAACAACCGGGGATAGGCGAGCAGTACTTC. Its translation is CASSQQPGIGEQYF.

V is TRBV7-9 and J is TRBJ2-2, with D perhaps matching TRBD2 (5 bases). Trimming pared 3 bases from V and 7 bases from J, leaving 18 bases between. Germline V gene sequence: CDR1 SEHNR, CDR2 FQNEAQ (reference sequence). This CDR3 region has 16 residues. The CDR3 bases are TGTGCCAGCAGCTTGCGGGTTTCGGGTTCTGGCGGGGAGCTGTTTTTT. Its protein is CASSLRVSGSGGELFF.

The genes are TRBV5-1 and TRBJ2-7; maybe TRBD2 (6 bases). Germline lookup yields CDR1 SGHRS and CDR2 YFSETQ. V was pared by 4 bases and J by 0 bases, with 14 bases between. The CDR3 sequence is 15 residues long. The CDR3 DNA sequence: TGCGCCAGCAGCCCGACGGGACTTAGCTCCTACGAGCAGTACGTC. Protein product: CASSPTGLSSYEQYV.

The V and J genes are TRBV6-2 or TRBV6-3 and TRBJ2-5; D perhaps matches TRBD2 (6 bases). Deletions cut 1 base from V and 5 bases from J, with 11 bases between. Germline CDR1 MNHEY, CDR2 SVGEGT. This CDR3 comprises 14 residues. CDR3 sequence (DNA): TGTGCCAGCAGTTACTACGGGGCGGGGGAGACCCAGTACTTC. It yields the protein CASSYYGAGETQYF.

The chain employs TRBV27 and TRBJ1-3; the D is unclear. The CDR3 loop spans 16 amino acids. CDR1 and CDR2 from the germline V gene are MNHEY and SMNVEV (reference sequence). The V end was cut by 0 bases, the J end by 3 bases, with 12 bases between. CDR3 sequence: CASSLSSPGGGNTIYF. The CDR3 DNA follows: TGTGCCAGCAGTTTATCGTCCCCCGGAGGTGGAAACACCATATATTTT.